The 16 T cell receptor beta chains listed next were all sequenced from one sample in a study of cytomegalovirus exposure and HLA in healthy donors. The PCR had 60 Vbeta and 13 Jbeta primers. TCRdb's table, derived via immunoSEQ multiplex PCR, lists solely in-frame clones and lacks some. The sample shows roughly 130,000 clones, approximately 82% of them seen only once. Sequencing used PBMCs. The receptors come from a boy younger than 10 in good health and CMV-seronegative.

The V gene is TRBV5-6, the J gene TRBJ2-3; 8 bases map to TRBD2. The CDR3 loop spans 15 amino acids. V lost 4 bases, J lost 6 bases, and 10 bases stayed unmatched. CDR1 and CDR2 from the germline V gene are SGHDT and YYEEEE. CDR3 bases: TGTGCCAGCAGCCTAGACCAGACTAGCGCGGATACGCAGTATTTT. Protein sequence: CASSLDQTSADTQYF.

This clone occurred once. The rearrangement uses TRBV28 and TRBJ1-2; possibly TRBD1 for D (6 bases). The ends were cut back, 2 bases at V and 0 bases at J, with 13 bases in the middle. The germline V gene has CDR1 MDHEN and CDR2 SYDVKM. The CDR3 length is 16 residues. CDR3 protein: CASSLGGGGANYGYTF. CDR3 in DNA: TGTGCCAGCAGTTTAGGGGGCGGTGGGGCTAACTATGGCTACACCTTC.

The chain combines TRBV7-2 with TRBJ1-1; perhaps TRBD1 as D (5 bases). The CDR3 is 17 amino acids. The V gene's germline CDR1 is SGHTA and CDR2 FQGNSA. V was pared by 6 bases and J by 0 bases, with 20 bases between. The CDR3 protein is CASSLMSGTVMNTEAFF. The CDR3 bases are TGTGCCAGCAGTCTAATGTCCGGGACTGTGATGAACACTGAAGCTTTCTTT.

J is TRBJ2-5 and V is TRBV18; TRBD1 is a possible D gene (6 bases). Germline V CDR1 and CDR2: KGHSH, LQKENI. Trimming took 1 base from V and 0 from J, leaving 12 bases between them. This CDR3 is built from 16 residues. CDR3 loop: CASSPLGTPYQETQYF. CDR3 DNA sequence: TGTGCCAGCTCACCACTAGGGACACCCTACCAAGAGACCCAGTACTTC.

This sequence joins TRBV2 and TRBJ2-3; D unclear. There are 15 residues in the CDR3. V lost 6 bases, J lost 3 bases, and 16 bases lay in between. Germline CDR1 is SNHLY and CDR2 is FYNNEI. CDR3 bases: TGTGCCAGCAGGGAGCATAACGGGTGGACAGATACGCAGTATTTT. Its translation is CASREHNGWTDTQYF.

The DNA of the CDR3 is TGTGCCAGCAGCCACTCAGGGTTCGGAGAGACCCAGTACTTC. Translating gives CASSHSGFGETQYF. V usage is TRBV7-3 and J usage is TRBJ2-5; D perhaps matches TRBD1 (5 bases). The V end was cut by 5 bases, the J end by 4 bases, with 14 bases between. CDR1 SGHTA and CDR2 FQGTGA come from the germline V gene. The CDR3 loop spans 14 amino acids.

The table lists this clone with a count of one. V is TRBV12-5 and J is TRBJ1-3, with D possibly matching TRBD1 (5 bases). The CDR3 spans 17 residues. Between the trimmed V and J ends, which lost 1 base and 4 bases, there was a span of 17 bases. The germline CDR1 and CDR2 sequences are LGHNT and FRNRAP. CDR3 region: CASGLGRLGQGGNTIYF. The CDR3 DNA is TGTGCTAGTGGTTTGGGTCGATTGGGGCAGGGAGGAAACACCATATATTTT.

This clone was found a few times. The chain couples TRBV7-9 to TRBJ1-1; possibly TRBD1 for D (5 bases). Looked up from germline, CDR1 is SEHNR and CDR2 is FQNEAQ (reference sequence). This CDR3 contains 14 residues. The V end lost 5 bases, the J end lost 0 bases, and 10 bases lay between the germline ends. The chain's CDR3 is CASSPTAMNTEAFF. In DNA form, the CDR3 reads TGTGCCAGCAGCCCGACAGCAATGAACACTGAAGCTTTCTTT.

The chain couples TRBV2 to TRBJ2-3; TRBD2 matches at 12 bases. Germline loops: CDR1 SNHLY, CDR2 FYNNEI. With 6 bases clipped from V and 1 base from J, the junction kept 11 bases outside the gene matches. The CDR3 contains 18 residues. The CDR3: CASRVLRTSGKGTDTQYF. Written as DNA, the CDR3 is TGTGCCAGCAGGGTACTTCGGACTAGCGGGAAGGGCACAGATACGCAGTATTTT.

The CDR3 is CASSVLAGGQETQYF. CDR3 coding DNA: TGTGCCAGCAGCGTCCTAGCGGGAGGGCAAGAGACCCAGTACTTC. The chain recombines TRBV6-1 with TRBJ2-5, with 12 bases matching TRBD2. Losses at the gene ends were 6 bases for V and 2 bases for J; bases not matched to a gene: 4. The CDR3 runs to 15 residues. Germline CDR1 reads MNHNS; CDR2 reads SASEGT.

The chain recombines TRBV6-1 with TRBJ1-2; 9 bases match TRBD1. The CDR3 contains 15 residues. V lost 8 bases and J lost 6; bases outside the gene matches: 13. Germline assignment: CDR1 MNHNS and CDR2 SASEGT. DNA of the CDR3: TGTGCCAGCTACAGGGGGCAAGGCAGCTATGATGGCTACACCTTC. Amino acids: CASYRGQGSYDGYTF.

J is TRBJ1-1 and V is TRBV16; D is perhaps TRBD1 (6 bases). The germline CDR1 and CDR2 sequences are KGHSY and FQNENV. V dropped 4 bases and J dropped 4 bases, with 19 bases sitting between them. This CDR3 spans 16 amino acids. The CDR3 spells CASSLQLGHLPTEAFF. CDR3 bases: TGTGCCAGCAGCCTCCAACTGGGACACCTCCCCACTGAAGCTTTCTTT.

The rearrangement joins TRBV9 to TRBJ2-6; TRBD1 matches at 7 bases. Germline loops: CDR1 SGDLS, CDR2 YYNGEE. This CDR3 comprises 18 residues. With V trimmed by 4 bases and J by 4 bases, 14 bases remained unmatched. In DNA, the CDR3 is TGTGCCAGCAGCCCAAGGACAGGTTTATCTTTAGGGGCCAACGTCCTGACTTTC. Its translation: CASSPRTGLSLGANVLTF. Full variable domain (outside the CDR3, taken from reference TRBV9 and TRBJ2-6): DSGVTQTPKHLITATGQRVTLRCSPRSGDLSVYWYQQSLDQGLQFLIQYYNGEERAKGNILERFSAQQFPDLHSELNLSSLELGDSALYFCASSPRTGLSLGANVLTFGAGSRLTVL.

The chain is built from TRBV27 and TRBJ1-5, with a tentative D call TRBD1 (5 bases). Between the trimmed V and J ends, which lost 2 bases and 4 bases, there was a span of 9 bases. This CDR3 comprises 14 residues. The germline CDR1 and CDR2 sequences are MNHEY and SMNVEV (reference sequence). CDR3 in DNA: TGTGCCAGCAGTTTACGGGGGGTAAATCAGCCCCAGCATTTT. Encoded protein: CASSLRGVNQPQHF.

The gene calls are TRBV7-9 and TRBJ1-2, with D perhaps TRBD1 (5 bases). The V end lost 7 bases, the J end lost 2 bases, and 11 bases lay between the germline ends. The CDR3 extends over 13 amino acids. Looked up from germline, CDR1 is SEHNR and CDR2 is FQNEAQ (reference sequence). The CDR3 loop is CASIPRTNYGYTF. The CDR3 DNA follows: TGTGCCAGCATACCACGGACAAACTATGGCTACACCTTC.

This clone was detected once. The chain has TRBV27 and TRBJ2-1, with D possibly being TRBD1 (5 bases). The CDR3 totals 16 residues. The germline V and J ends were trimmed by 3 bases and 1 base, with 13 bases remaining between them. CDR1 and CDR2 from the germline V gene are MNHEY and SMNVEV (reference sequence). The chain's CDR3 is CASSFAGASSYNEQFF. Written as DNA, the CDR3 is TGTGCCAGCAGTTTCGCTGGGGCTTCTTCCTACAATGAGCAGTTCTTC.